This T cell receptor (beta chain) was recorded in a study of control samples from healthy donors and cancer patients. V was shortened by 6 bases and J by 0 bases, with 8 bases between the two germline ends. There are 13 residues in the CDR3. CDR1 is GTSNPN, CDR2 SVGIG, per germline (reference sequence). The repertoire was sequenced with immunoSEQ multiplex PCR; TCRdb's copy has only in-frame clones and lacks some. Counted here are about 140,000 clones, less than 90% occurring once; the ten biggest clones make up just over 8.5%. The sample consisted of blood. The TCR sequence derives from a woman aged 25 to 39 in good health. The rearrangement joins TRBV30 to TRBJ1-4; no reliable D call. This CDR3 is CACLDATNEKLFF. The CDR3 region has the DNA TGTGCCTGCCTGGACGCAACTAATGAAAAACTGTTTTTT.